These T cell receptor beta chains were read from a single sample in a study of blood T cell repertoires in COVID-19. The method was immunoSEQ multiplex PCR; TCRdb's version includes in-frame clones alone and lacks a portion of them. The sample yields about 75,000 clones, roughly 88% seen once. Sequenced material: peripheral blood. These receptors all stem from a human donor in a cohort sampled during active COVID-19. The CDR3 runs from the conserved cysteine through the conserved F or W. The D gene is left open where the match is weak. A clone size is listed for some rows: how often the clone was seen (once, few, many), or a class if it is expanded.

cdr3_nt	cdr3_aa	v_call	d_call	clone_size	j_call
TGTGCCAGCAGCCCTGAAGGGACTAGCGGGGGGAGGGAGCTGTTTTTT	CASSPEGTSGGRELFF	TRBV7-2	TRBD2	-	TRBJ2-2
TGTGCCAGCAGCTTAGGGGCTGTGATTTCCACCTACGAGCAGTACTTC	CASSLGAVISTYEQYF	TRBV7-2	-	-	TRBJ2-7
TGTGCCAGTAACCCAAGCGGGGGGAGCTCCTACGAGCAGTACTTC	CASNPSGGSSYEQYF	TRBV19	TRBD2	-	TRBJ2-7
TGCAGCGGTGTGACAGGGGGCGGTGGCTACACCTTC	CSGVTGGGGYTF	TRBV29-1	TRBD1	-	TRBJ1-2
TGCGCCAGCAGCTTGGGGGGAAGTGGGGCCAATCAGCCCCAGCATTTT	CASSLGGSGANQPQHF	TRBV5-1	-	-	TRBJ1-5
TGCGCCAGCACCTCGTTGGTGGGGCCCAATGAGCAGTTCTTC	CASTSLVGPNEQFF	TRBV10-1	-	-	TRBJ2-1
TGCGCCAGCAGTGACCGGTGGCAAGGGGGATCCTACGAGCAGTACTTC	CASSDRWQGGSYEQYF	TRBV10-2	-	-	TRBJ2-7
TGTGCCAGCAGCCGATATAGGACAGGGAGGGAAGAGACCCAGTACTTC	CASSRYRTGREETQYF	TRBV3-1/TRBV3-2	-	-	TRBJ2-5
TGTGCCAGCAGTTTATACAGACGATTGGATGAAGCTTTCTTT	CASSLYRRLDEAFF	TRBV28	-	-	TRBJ1-1
TGTGCCAGCTCACCACGGGCGTCAGGGTCTGGGGCCAACGTCCTGACTTTC	CASSPRASGSGANVLTF	TRBV18	-	-	TRBJ2-6
TGCGCCAGCAGCTTGTTGGGCAGGGATGAAGGGTCCCAGTACTTC	CASSLLGRDEGSQYF	TRBV5-1	-	-	TRBJ2-5
TGTGCCAGCAGTTTAGTAGCGGGAGCGATAGAGACCCAGTACTTC	CASSLVAGAIETQYF	TRBV27	TRBD2	-	TRBJ2-5
TGTGCCAGCAGCCGACAGCGCTCCTACGAGCAGTACTTC	CASSRQRSYEQYF	TRBV7-2	-	-	TRBJ2-7
TGTGCCAGTAGTTCGACAGGGACCTACGAGCAGTACTTC	CASSSTGTYEQYF	TRBV19	TRBD1	-	TRBJ2-7
TGTGCCAGTAGTATTGGCCAGTATTATAGCAATCAGCCCCAGCATTTT	CASSIGQYYSNQPQHF	TRBV19	-	-	TRBJ1-5
TGTGCCAGCACTCCGACCGGGACAGGCTCCTACGAGCAGTACTTC	CASTPTGTGSYEQYF	TRBV6-5	TRBD1	-	TRBJ2-7
TGTGCCAGCAGTGAAGCGCTTGCAGGGGATGGCTACACCTTC	CASSEALAGDGYTF	TRBV2	-	few	TRBJ1-2
TGCGCCAGCAGCGCTACGCAGGGCCCCTACAATGAGCAGTTCTTC	CASSATQGPYNEQFF	TRBV5-1	-	-	TRBJ2-1
TGCGCCAGCAGCTTACTAGCGGGGGGGCAAGAGACCCAGTACTTC	CASSLLAGGQETQYF	TRBV5-1	TRBD2	-	TRBJ2-5
TGTGCCAGCAGCTTAGTCGGACAGGGGGGGCCCTACGAGCAGTACTTC	CASSLVGQGGPYEQYF	TRBV7-2	TRBD1	-	TRBJ2-7
TGTGCCAGCAGCTTAAGCAGGACAGGGAACACCGGGGAGCTGTTTTTT	CASSLSRTGNTGELFF	TRBV13	TRBD1	-	TRBJ2-2
TGTGCCAGTAGTATAGCCAGCGGACCCTACAATGAGCAGTTCTTC	CASSIASGPYNEQFF	TRBV19	-	-	TRBJ2-1
TGCGCCAGCAGCCGCGCAGGGGGCGGTTTGGACTATGGCTACACCTTC	CASSRAGGGLDYGYTF	TRBV5-1	TRBD1	few	TRBJ1-2
TGTGCCAGTAGTATATTCGGCAGGGGCATAGCCAAAAACATTCAGTACTTC	CASSIFGRGIAKNIQYF	TRBV19	-	-	TRBJ2-4
TGCGCCAGCAGCCATGGACAGGGGGCATACGAGCAGTACTTC	CASSHGQGAYEQYF	TRBV4-3	TRBD1	-	TRBJ2-7
TGTGCCAGCAGCTTTACAGGGAACCTAGCCAAAAACATTCAGTACTTC	CASSFTGNLAKNIQYF	TRBV5-5	-	-	TRBJ2-4
TGTGCCACCAGCCGTGGACTAGCGGGAGGGCCATTCTACGAGCAGTACTTC	CATSRGLAGGPFYEQYF	TRBV15	TRBD2	-	TRBJ2-7
TGTGCCAGCAGCCGTACAGGGGTCGAAGCGTCCGAGCAGTACTTC	CASSRTGVEASEQYF	TRBV5-8	TRBD1	-	TRBJ2-7
TGTGCCAGCAGGAGAGGACAGGGGTACGAGCAGTACTTC	CASRRGQGYEQYF	TRBV6-5	TRBD1	-	TRBJ2-7
TGTGCCAGCAGCTTCCGGGACAGTTCCTACGAGCAGTACTTC	CASSFRDSSYEQYF	TRBV9	TRBD1	-	TRBJ2-7
TGTGCCAGCAGTTCTCCTGCGGTAGCGGGAGGGACAGATACGCAGTATTTT	CASSSPAVAGGTDTQYF	TRBV28	TRBD2	once	TRBJ2-3
TGTGCCACCACGGACAGACAAGAGACCCAGTACTTC	CATTDRQETQYF	TRBV27	-	-	TRBJ2-5
TGTGCCAGCAGGACAGGGGGCGTTCGCTCCTACAATGAGCAGTTCTTC	CASRTGGVRSYNEQFF	TRBV28	TRBD1	once	TRBJ2-1
TGTGCCAGCAGCCCTTTGGGCACTAGCGGGCGTACAGATACGCAGTATTTT	CASSPLGTSGRTDTQYF	TRBV7-8	TRBD2	-	TRBJ2-3
TGTGCCACCAGTGCCCCCGGACAGGGGAACACCGGGGAGCTGTTTTTT	CATSAPGQGNTGELFF	TRBV24-1	TRBD1	-	TRBJ2-2
TGTGCCAGCAGCGCCCGAGCCGGGACAGGGACCGGGGAGCTGTTTTTT	CASSARAGTGTGELFF	TRBV7-6	TRBD1	once	TRBJ2-2
TGTGCCACCAGCAGAGATGCCGGCAGCGGGAGGGCTAATGAGCAGTTCTTC	CATSRDAGSGRANEQFF	TRBV15	TRBD2	once	TRBJ2-1
TGCGCCAGCAGCCTACCCCCGGGGACAGGGATTTCCGATGAGCAGTTCTTC	CASSLPPGTGISDEQFF	TRBV4-1	TRBD1	-	TRBJ2-1
TGTGCCAGCAGCTTAGATCTTACAGGGGAAGAGACCCAGTACTTC	CASSLDLTGEETQYF	TRBV11-2	TRBD1	-	TRBJ2-5
TGTGCCAGCAGCCCCAGACAGAGCTATAATGAAAAACTGTTTTTT	CASSPRQSYNEKLFF	TRBV11-2	-	-	TRBJ1-4
TGTGCCAGCAGCTGGACAGAACCTTACAATGAGCAGTTCTTC	CASSWTEPYNEQFF	TRBV7-9	-	-	TRBJ2-1